These 10 T cell receptor beta chains came from one sample sequenced in a study of cytomegalovirus exposure and HLA in healthy donors. Sequencing used immunoSEQ multiplex PCR; TCRdb keeps in-frame clones, though not all of them. The table records approximately 160,000 clones, roughly 80% of them present only once. Sequenced material: PBMCs. Receptor source: a man aged 30 to 39 in good health and CMV-seropositive.

The V and J genes are TRBV11-1 and TRBJ2-7; 7 positions agree with TRBD2. Germline V gives CDR1 SGHAT, CDR2 FQDESV (reference sequence). This CDR3 comprises 14 residues. The V gene end was trimmed by 6 bases and the J gene end by 6 bases; junction bases not matched to a gene: 11. The CDR3 here is CASRPGDYPGEQYF. The CDR3 DNA reads TGTGCCAGCAGACCCGGGGACTACCCAGGCGAGCAGTACTTC.

This chain connects TRBV12-5 to TRBJ2-5, with TRBD1 matching 9 bases. The CDR3 totals 15 residues. Germline V gene data show CDR1 as LGHNT and CDR2 as FRNRAP. The V and J ends lost 6 bases and 5 bases, in that order; junction bases with no gene match: 10. The CDR3 region has the DNA TGTGCTAGTGGACCTGGGACAGGGACGCACGAGACCCAGTACTTC. As protein: CASGPGTGTHETQYF.

This sequence joins TRBV7-2 and TRBJ2-7, with 8 bases identical to TRBD1. Germline CDR1 and CDR2: SGHTA and FQGNSA. V gave up 0 bases and J gave up 2 bases; unmatched junction bases: 3. This CDR3 is built from 15 residues. The CDR3 sequence is CASSLAHRGAYEQYF. The CDR3 coding sequence is TGTGCCAGCAGCTTAGCGCACAGGGGGGCCTACGAGCAGTACTTC.

The V and J genes are TRBV29-1 and TRBJ1-4, with unresolved D. V was pared by 4 bases and J by 4 bases, with 10 bases between. Germline V lookup: CDR1 SQVTM, CDR2 ANQGSEA. The CDR3 spans 13 residues. CDR3 loop: CSVVEGINEKLFF. The CDR3 nucleotides read TGCAGCGTTGTTGAGGGAATTAATGAAAAACTGTTTTTT.

The rearrangement links TRBV7-9 to TRBJ2-6; possibly TRBD1 for D (6 bases). Germline CDR1 is SEHNR and CDR2 is FQNEAQ (reference sequence). The V end was cut by 4 bases, the J end by 12 bases, with 16 bases between. This CDR3 comprises 14 residues. CDR3 sequence (DNA): TGTGCCAGCAGCTCAATGGGGACACCCTTCGTCCTGACTTTC. It encodes CASSSMGTPFVLTF.

This chain's CDR3 is CASSQDRTGNEKLFF. CDR3 bases: TGCGCCAGCAGCCAAGACCGGACAGGGAACGAAAAACTGTTTTTT. The chain carries TRBV4-3 and TRBJ1-4; 8 bases fit TRBD1. The CDR3 runs 15 residues. Losses at the gene ends were 0 bases for V and 8 bases for J; bases not matched to a gene: 5. CDR1 is LGHNA and CDR2 is YSLEER in the germline V gene.

This rearrangement joins TRBV6-1 to TRBJ2-5; D ambiguous. V was cut by 7 bases and J by 1 base, with 13 bases left in between. The CDR3 spans 14 residues. CDR1 and CDR2 (germline): MNHNS, SASEGT. As DNA, the CDR3 is TGTGCCAGCATTAGTCCAGGCCCCCAAGAGACCCAGTACTTC. The encoded protein is CASISPGPQETQYF.

The chain uses TRBV2 and TRBJ2-5, with 14 bases identical to TRBD2. Germline-derived CDR1 and CDR2 are SNHLY and FYNNEI. The CDR3 has 15 residues. Trimming removed 3 bases from V and 4 bases from J; junction bases left unmatched: 1. The CDR3, as DNA: TGTGCCAGCAGTGAGGGACTAGCGGGGGTAGAGACCCAGTACTTC. Protein: CASSEGLAGVETQYF.

This rearrangement joins TRBV6-5 to TRBJ2-1, with no clear D. V was shortened by 7 bases and J by 6 bases, with 10 bases between the two germline ends. The CDR3 totals 12 residues. Germline assignment: CDR1 MNHEY and CDR2 SVGAGI. The CDR3 DNA sequence: TGTGCCAGCACCAACAGTGCCAATGAGCAGTTCTTC. It translates to CASTNSANEQFF.

This chain connects TRBV11-2 to TRBJ2-7; 8 nucleotides align to TRBD2. With 5 bases clipped from V and 9 bases from J, the junction kept 6 bases outside the gene matches. Per germline, CDR1 SGHAT and CDR2 FQNNGV. This CDR3 contains 12 residues. CDR3: CASSTLAGTQYF. In DNA form, the CDR3 reads TGTGCCAGCAGCACGTTAGCGGGGACGCAGTACTTC.